What follows describes a single T cell receptor (beta chain). Its matching antigen is unknown. Sample barcodes and UMIs were carried by the TCR alpha and TCR beta cDNA libraries that 5'RACE generated with constant-segment primers. TCRdb fed the 5' RACE reads into MiXCR, producing one record per CDR3 protein. The table records about 290,000 distinct CDR3 sequences, more than 15% of them present only once. This sample was taken from a study of T-cell memory formation after mild COVID-19. Regarding the study as a whole: Some SARS-CoV-2-responding clones were already detected in memory before infection. Day 15 to 85 contracting clones showed balanced CD4/CD8; day 15 to 37 expanders favored CD4+. Unconfirmed was the SARS-CoV-2 specificity of second-wave clones that peaked on day 37.

The sequencing input was PBMCs or a T cell subset sorted from them (not recorded which). The origin of this receptor is a man between 18 and 29 years old who had mild COVID-19 (a few samples of this study predate the infection). Cell type and time point are not known.

In DNA, the CDR3 is TGTGCCAGCAGCTCTACGGTCTACGAGCAGTACGTC. It yields the protein CASSSTVYEQYV. The J gene is TRBJ2-7, the V gene TRBV7-9; D not resolved. V lost 4 bases to trimming and J lost 3 bases, with 7 bases between them. This CDR3 region has 12 residues. Germline V lookup: CDR1 SEHNR, CDR2 FQNEAQ (reference sequence).